Listed here are 2 T cell receptor beta chains from one sample, sequenced in a study of shared clonotypes between healthy human individuals. Terminally differentiated effector memory CD45RA+ cells were excluded from the naive CD8 cells, which were CD45RO-negative and positively selected for CCR7. This table comes from immunoSEQ multiplex PCR, and its TCRdb copy is limited to in-frame clones, with some not included. The repertoire holds hundreds of thousands of clones, with roughly 98% as singletons. The sample taken for sequencing was naive CD8+ T cells sorted from blood. The receptors stem from a man aged 25-40 years in good health.

The CDR3 DNA reads TGTGCCTGGAGCGGGACTAGCGGGAGGCACTCCTACAATGAGCAGTTCTTC. It is translated as CAWSGTSGRHSYNEQFF. This rearrangement joins TRBV30 to TRBJ2-1; 15 nucleotides align to TRBD2. There are 17 residues in the CDR3. Germline values: CDR1 GTSNPN, CDR2 SVGIG (reference sequence). V dropped 3 bases and J dropped 0; count of bases not matched to a gene: 3. Combining the CDR3 with reference TRBV30 and TRBJ2-1 gives the whole variable domain SQTIHQWPATLVQPVGSPLSLECTVEGTSNPNLYWYRQAAGRGLQLLFYSVGIGQISSEVPQNLSASRPQDRQFILSSKKLLLSDSGFYLCAWSGTSGRHSYNEQFFGPGTRLTVL.

V and J are TRBV12-1 and TRBJ2-7; the table's TRBD2 call for D was not verified on the DNA. TRBV12-1 is described as a pseudogene. The CDR3 is made up of 12 amino acids. CDR3 in DNA: TGTGCCAGCAGCTCTCGGACTAGCCTGTATGTCTTC. This gives the protein CASSSRTSLYVF.